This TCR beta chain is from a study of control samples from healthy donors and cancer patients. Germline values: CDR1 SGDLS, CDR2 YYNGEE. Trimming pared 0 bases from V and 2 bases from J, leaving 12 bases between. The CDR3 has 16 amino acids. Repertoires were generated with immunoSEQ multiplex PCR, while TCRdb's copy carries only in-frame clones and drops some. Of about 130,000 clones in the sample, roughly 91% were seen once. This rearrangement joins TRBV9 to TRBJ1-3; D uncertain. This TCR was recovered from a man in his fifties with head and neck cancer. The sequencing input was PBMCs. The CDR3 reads CASSVERISPGNTIYF. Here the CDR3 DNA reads TGTGCCAGCAGCGTAGAAAGGATCAGCCCTGGAAACACCATATATTTT.